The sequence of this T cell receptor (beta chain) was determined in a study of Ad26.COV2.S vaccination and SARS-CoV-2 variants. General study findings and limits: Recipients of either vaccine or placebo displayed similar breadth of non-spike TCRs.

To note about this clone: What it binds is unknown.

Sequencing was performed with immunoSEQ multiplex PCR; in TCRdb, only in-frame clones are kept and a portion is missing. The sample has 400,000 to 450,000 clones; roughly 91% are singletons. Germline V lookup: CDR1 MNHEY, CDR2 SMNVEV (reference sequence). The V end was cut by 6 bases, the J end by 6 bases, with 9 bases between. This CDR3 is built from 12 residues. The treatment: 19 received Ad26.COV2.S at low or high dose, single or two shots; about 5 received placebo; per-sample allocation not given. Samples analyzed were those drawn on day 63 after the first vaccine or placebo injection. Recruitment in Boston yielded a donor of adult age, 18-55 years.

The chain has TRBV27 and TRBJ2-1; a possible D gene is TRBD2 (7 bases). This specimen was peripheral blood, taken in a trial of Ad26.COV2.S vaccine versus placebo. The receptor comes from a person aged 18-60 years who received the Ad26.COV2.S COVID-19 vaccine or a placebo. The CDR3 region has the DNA TGTGCCAGCAGAGGGGGGGGCAATGAGCAGTTCTTC. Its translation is CASRGGGNEQFF.